This T cell receptor beta chain comes out of a study of human T cells and chemical hapten exposure. Individual cDNA molecules (in the library) carried attached unique molecular identifiers. TCRdb re-analysed the reads in MiXCR, keeping a single row per CDR3 protein. This sample carries 95,000 to 150,000 distinct CDR3 sequences, around 8.5% of them seen once, and the ten largest clones take over 1.1%. This CDR3 has 14 residues. V shed 5 bases and J 1 base; nucleotides not matched to a gene: 3. Study results and caveats: TCRs at high frequency, those above 1 in 1000, did not change with DPC sensitization.

It was from unfractionated whole blood that total RNA was extracted. At least ten counts were recorded for this clonotype. What it binds is not known. The sequencing sample was made of whole blood. The origin of this receptor is a human donor in good health. Some clones in this sample may be carry-over from other donors' samples. The V and J genes are TRBV12-3 or TRBV12-4 and TRBJ2-5; 8 nucleotides align to TRBD2. The CDR3 nucleotides are TGTGCCAGCAGTAGCGGGGGTCCCCAAGAGACCCAGTACTTC. This encodes CASSSGGPQETQYF.